This T cell receptor beta chain was profiled in a study of T-cell memory formation after mild COVID-19. The V gene end was trimmed by 6 bases and the J gene end by 6 bases; junction bases not matched to a gene: 3. The CDR3 covers 12 residues. The germline V gene encodes CDR1 MNHEY and CDR2 SMNVEV (reference sequence). TCRdb redid the calling of the 5' RACE reads with MiXCR, one entry per CDR3 protein. The sample lists fewer than 650,000 distinct CDR3 sequences; roughly a fifth were seen once. The sequencing input was PBMCs or a T cell subset sorted from them (not recorded which). The rearrangement uses TRBV27 and TRBJ1-2; 8 nucleotides agree with TRBD1. The TCR comes from an adult woman who had mild COVID-19 (a few samples of this study predate the infection). Cell type and time point are not known. The CDR3, as DNA: TGTGCCAGCAGGGGACAGGCTGATGGCTACACCTTC. It codes for CASRGQADGYTF.